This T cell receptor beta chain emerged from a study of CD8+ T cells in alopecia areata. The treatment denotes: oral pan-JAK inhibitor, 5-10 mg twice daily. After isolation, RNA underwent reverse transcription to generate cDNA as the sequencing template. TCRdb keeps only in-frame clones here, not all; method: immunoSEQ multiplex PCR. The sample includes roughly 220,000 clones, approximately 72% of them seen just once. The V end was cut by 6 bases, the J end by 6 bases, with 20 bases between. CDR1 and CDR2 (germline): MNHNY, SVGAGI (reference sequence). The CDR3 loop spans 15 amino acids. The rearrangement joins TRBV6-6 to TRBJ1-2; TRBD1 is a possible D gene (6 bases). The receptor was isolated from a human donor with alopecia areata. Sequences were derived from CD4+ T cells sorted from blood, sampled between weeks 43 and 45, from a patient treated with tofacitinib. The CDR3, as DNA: TGTGCCAGCAGGCTGCAATCTGCGGGGGCCCATGGCTACACCTTC. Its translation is CASRLQSAGAHGYTF.